Below, 16 T cell receptor beta chains from the same sample are listed, as sequenced in a study of glioma-infiltrating T cells after dendritic cell vaccination (dated by TCRdb to the mid-2010s). The receptor library was made with the immunoSEQ multiplex PCR assay. TCRdb took over this immuneACCESS table, retaining in-frame rearrangements with V and J assigned. Such tables are incomplete; in checked studies, under half of the missing clones stem from an unresolved V gene, and the remainder is unexplained. The sample includes roughly 100,000 clones, with 80% to 90% observed a single time. The ten largest clones capture 10% to 15% of the sample. Source: blood, taken before dendritic cell vaccination. Source of these receptors: a human donor with glioblastoma.

The rearrangement links TRBV7-9 to TRBJ2-7; the match to TRBD1 covers 9 bases. The CDR3 covers 18 residues. With V trimmed by 3 bases and J by 5 bases, 17 bases remained unmatched. Germline V CDR1 and CDR2: SEHNR, FQNEAQ (reference sequence). The CDR3 DNA reads TGTGCCAGCAGCTTCCCGGGACAGGGTTCCCCTGCCGTCCACGAGCAGTACTTC. Translating gives CASSFPGQGSPAVHEQYF. The whole variable domain, filled in from reference TRBV7-9 and TRBJ2-7, reads DTGVSQNPRHKITKRGQNVTFRCDPISEHNRLYWYRQTLGQGPEFLTYFQNEAQLEKSRLLSDRFSAERPKGSFSTLEIQRTEQGDSAMYLCASSFPGQGSPAVHEQYFGPGTRLTVT.

The V gene is TRBV30, the J gene TRBJ1-3, with D unclear. Looked up from germline, CDR1 is GTSNPN and CDR2 is SVGIG (reference sequence). The CDR3 length is 12 residues. This CDR3 reads CALGVSGNTIYF. The CDR3, as DNA: TGTGCTCTCGGAGTCTCTGGAAACACCATATATTTT.

The rearrangement uses TRBV30 and TRBJ1-2; 9 bases are shared with TRBD1. J lost 7 bases, V lost 1 base, and 7 bases had no gene match. There are 14 residues in the CDR3. Germline lookup yields CDR1 GTSNPN and CDR2 SVGIG (reference sequence). Here the CDR3 reads CAWSADRGIGGYTF. The DNA of the CDR3 is TGTGCCTGGAGTGCGGACAGGGGAATAGGTGGCTACACCTTC.

The V gene is TRBV7-6, the J gene TRBJ1-2; TRBD1 aligns across 7 bases. CDR3 length: 14 residues. Germline trimming cut 3 bases from V and 9 bases from J; bases unmatched to any gene: 10. The germline V gene has CDR1 SGHVS and CDR2 FNYEAQ. The CDR3 sequence: CASSFDDRARSYTF. The CDR3 nucleotides read TGTGCCAGCAGCTTCGACGACAGGGCCCGAAGCTACACCTTC.

J is TRBJ1-5 and V is TRBV27; D possibly corresponds to TRBD1 (6 bases). The CDR3 runs 16 residues. Germline CDR1 reads MNHEY; CDR2 reads SMNVEV (reference sequence). The V and J ends lost 5 bases and 4 bases respectively, with 18 bases between them. The CDR3 loop is CASSPGTKGVNQPQHF. In nucleotides, the CDR3 is TGTGCCAGCAGTCCGGGGACAAAAGGTGTTAATCAGCCCCAGCATTTT.

This chain uses TRBV27 with TRBJ2-2; possible D gene TRBD2, 5 bases. Looked up from germline, CDR1 is MNHEY and CDR2 is SMNVEV (reference sequence). The germline V and J ends were trimmed by 1 base and 6 bases, with 12 bases remaining between them. The CDR3 spans 15 residues. The CDR3, as DNA: TGTGCCAGCAGTTTATTCCCCACCGGGGCCGGGGAGCTGTTTTTT. As protein: CASSLFPTGAGELFF.

The chain uses TRBV2 and TRBJ1-3; no clear D gene. Germline values: CDR1 SNHLY, CDR2 FYNNEI. Deletions cut 5 bases from V and 4 bases from J, with 12 bases between. This CDR3 is built from 14 residues. The CDR3 DNA follows: TGTGCCAGCAGTACCGGAGACGCGGGAAACACCATATATTTT. The encoded protein is CASSTGDAGNTIYF. The variable domain in full, completed from reference TRBV2 and TRBJ1-3, reads EPEVTQTPSHQVTQMGQEVILRCVPISNHLYFYWYRQILGQKVEFLVSFYNNEISEKSEIFDDQFSVERPDGSNFTLKIRSTKLEDSAMYFCASSTGDAGNTIYFGEGSWLTVV.

This clone occurred a few times. V and J are TRBV7-9 and TRBJ1-6; 9 nucleotides line up with TRBD1. The V gene's germline CDR1 is SEHNR and CDR2 FQNEAQ (reference sequence). The CDR3 consists of 13 residues. The CDR3 nucleotides are TGTGCTCTGGCGGGACAGGGTAATTCACCCCTCCACTTT. It yields the protein CALAGQGNSPLHF.

This clone has only a few counts. The chain uses TRBV7-9 and TRBJ1-4, with D possibly TRBD1 on 5 matching bases. CDR1 is SEHNR and CDR2 is FQNEAQ in the germline V gene (reference sequence). Trimming removed 3 bases from V and 3 bases from J, with 8 bases in between. This CDR3 contains 14 residues. The CDR3 region has the DNA TGTGCCAGCAGCTTGGACACCTCTAATGAAAAACTGTTTTTT. The encoded protein is CASSLDTSNEKLFF.

The rearrangement links TRBV5-4 to TRBJ2-7, with D tentatively TRBD1 (8 bases). The germline V gene encodes CDR1 SGHNT and CDR2 YYREEE (reference sequence). CDR3 length: 15 residues. Trimming left V 4 bases short and J 5 bases short, with 19 bases between. CDR3 loop: CASSPGGQGNHEQYF. In DNA form, the CDR3 reads TGTGCCAGCAGCCCGGGAGGACAGGGAAACCACGAGCAGTACTTC.

This clone showed up just once. This rearrangement joins TRBV6-5 to TRBJ2-3; D gene ambiguous. In germline, CDR1 is MNHEY, CDR2 SVGAGI. CDR3 size: 14 residues. V dropped 5 bases and J dropped 0 bases, with 9 bases sitting between them. The CDR3 DNA reads TGTGCCAGCAGTGTCACAGCTAGCACAGATACGCAGTATTTT. Translating gives CASSVTASTDTQYF.

This chain uses TRBV5-6 with TRBJ1-2; D unclear. CDR1 is SGHDT and CDR2 is YYEEEE in the germline V gene. This CDR3 is built from 12 residues. Trimming removed 5 bases from V and 2 bases from J, with 7 bases in between. CDR3: CASREYNYGYTF. CDR3 DNA: TGTGCCAGCAGGGAGTACAACTATGGCTACACCTTC.

The rearrangement links TRBV7-9 to TRBJ2-5; 8 nucleotides agree with TRBD1. The junction had 7 bases not matched to a gene; V was cut back by 5 bases and J by 5 bases. CDR3 length equals 14 residues. Per the germline V gene, CDR1 is SEHNR and CDR2 is FQNEAQ (reference sequence). For the CDR3, the DNA is TGTGCCAGCAGCACAGGACAGGGTTCGGAGACCCAGTACTTC. Amino acids: CASSTGQGSETQYF.

The V gene is TRBV5-4, the J gene TRBJ1-5; 10 bases map to TRBD1. Germline CDR1 and CDR2: SGHNT and YYREEE (reference sequence). This CDR3 is built from 14 residues. Germline trimming cut 4 bases from V and 4 bases from J; bases unmatched to any gene: 2. CDR3 sequence: CASSQGQGNQPQHF. CDR3 nucleotide sequence: TGTGCCAGCAGCCAGGGACAGGGGAATCAGCCCCAGCATTTT. The full variable domain, completed using reference TRBV5-4 and TRBJ1-5, is ETGVTQSPTHLIKTRGQQVTLRCSSQSGHNTVSWYQQALGQGPQFIFQYYREEENGRGNFPPRFSGLQFPNYSSELNVNALELDDSALYLCASSQGQGNQPQHFGDGTRLSIL.

A remark on this clone: A read error may be the cause here, since a much bigger clone is one base away. This CDR3 reads CASSSQGGENIQCF. The CDR3 coding sequence is TGTGCCAGCAGCTCTCAGGGTGGGGAAAACATTCAGTGCTTC. The chain has TRBV4-2 and TRBJ2-4, with D possibly matching TRBD1 (5 bases). Germline CDR1 and CDR2: LGHNA and YNFKEQ. CDR3 length: 14 residues.

CDR3 sequence reads: CASSPLHGTGNGGEQYF. The DNA of the CDR3 is TGTGCCAGCTCTCCCTTACACGGGACAGGGAACGGTGGCGAGCAGTACTTC. The V and J genes are TRBV18 and TRBJ2-7; 9 bases match TRBD1. V lost 6 bases to trimming and J lost 6 bases; unmatched junction nucleotides: 18. CDR3 size: 17 residues. Germline V lookup: CDR1 KGHSH, CDR2 LQKENI.